These T cell receptor beta chains were read from a single sample in a study of cytomegalovirus exposure and HLA in healthy donors. The table came from immunoSEQ multiplex PCR; TCRdb's copy has only in-frame clones and leaves some out. The sample shows 80,000 to 100,000 clones, about 83% of them seen only once. The specimen sequenced was PBMCs. These receptors originate from a woman in her 30s in good health and CMV-seronegative. Each CDR3 is given with its conserved first and last residue. A D gene is named only where the DNA matches it firmly. Part of the rows lack a size; the others show once, few, many or a class for expanded clones.

size: .; D: .; V: TRBV4-1; J: TRBJ2-2; DNA: TGCGCCAGCAGCCAAGAATCTAGTGGGAGCAGAAAGCTGTTTTTT; CDR3: CASSQESSGSRKLFF
size: .; D: .; V: TRBV2; J: TRBJ2-7; DNA: TGTGCCAGCAACCACAGGGACGAGGGCTACGAGCAGTACTTC; CDR3: CASNHRDEGYEQYF
size: .; D: TRBD1; V: TRBV14; J: TRBJ1-1; DNA: TGTGCCAGCAGCCAGACCCAGGTAGGGGGCAGAGCTTTCTTT; CDR3: CASSQTQVGGRAFF
size: .; D: TRBD1; V: TRBV15; J: TRBJ1-3; DNA: TGTGCCACCAGCCTGGGACAGGCGAGGCTCTCTGGAAACACCATATATTTT; CDR3: CATSLGQARLSGNTIYF
size: .; D: .; V: TRBV18; J: TRBJ2-5; DNA: TGTGCCAGCTCACCACCTAGTCGTCCAGGAGAGACCCAGTACTTC; CDR3: CASSPPSRPGETQYF
size: .; D: TRBD2; V: TRBV9; J: TRBJ2-1; DNA: TGTGCCAGTCCTTCAGATAGCGGGGGGATCTACAATGAGCAGTTCTTC; CDR3: CASPSDSGGIYNEQFF
size: .; D: .; V: TRBV6-5; J: TRBJ1-1; DNA: TGTGCCAGCAGTTACTCGACGGGGTTGAACACTGAAGCTTTCTTT; CDR3: CASSYSTGLNTEAFF
size: .; D: TRBD2; V: TRBV12-5; J: TRBJ2-7; DNA: TGTGCTAGTGGTTTGCTACCAACTAACCGGGAGGCCTACGAGCAGTACTTC; CDR3: CASGLLPTNREAYEQYF
size: .; D: TRBD1; V: TRBV5-1; J: TRBJ1-1; DNA: TGCGCCAGCAGCCTCGGACAGGGGGAAATGAACACTGAAGCTTTCTTT; CDR3: CASSLGQGEMNTEAFF
size: .; D: TRBD1; V: TRBV19; J: TRBJ1-2; DNA: TGTGCCAGTAGTATCGGACAGGGAGCTAACTATGGCTACACCTTC; CDR3: CASSIGQGANYGYTF
size: .; D: .; V: TRBV15; J: TRBJ2-2; DNA: TGTGCCACCAGCAGAAATAGCCTTTGGACAGACAACACCGGGGAGCTGTTTTTT; CDR3: CATSRNSLWTDNTGELFF
size: .; D: .; V: TRBV6-1; J: TRBJ2-7; DNA: TGTGCCAGCAGTGATAAGAGGTTGGCCGATCACTCCTACGAGCAGTACTTC; CDR3: CASSDKRLADHSYEQYF
size: .; D: .; V: TRBV27; J: TRBJ1-2; DNA: TGTGCCAGCAGTGCCCCGGGACACCCTTTCGGCTACACCTTC; CDR3: CASSAPGHPFGYTF
size: .; D: TRBD2; V: TRBV6-5; J: TRBJ2-7; DNA: TGTGCCAGCAGTTACGGTCCCCCGACTAGCGGCTACGAGCAGTACTTC; CDR3: CASSYGPPTSGYEQYF
size: .; D: .; V: TRBV29-1; J: TRBJ2-3; DNA: TGCAGCGTTGCCCCCGGCACAGATACGCAGTATTTT; CDR3: CSVAPGTDTQYF
size: .; D: TRBD1; V: TRBV5-5; J: TRBJ2-2; DNA: TGTGCCAGCAGCTTATTAGGGGGCCAGAACACCGGGGAGCTGTTTTTT; CDR3: CASSLLGGQNTGELFF
size: .; D: .; V: TRBV25-1; J: TRBJ2-7; DNA: TGTGCCAGCAGTGCACCAGGGGGGTACGAGCAGTACTTC; CDR3: CASSAPGGYEQYF
size: .; D: TRBD2; V: TRBV7-2; J: TRBJ2-1; DNA: TGTGCCAGCAGCTTAGGACTAGCGGGAGTCTCGTTCTTC; CDR3: CASSLGLAGVSFF
size: .; D: .; V: TRBV7-6; J: TRBJ2-1; DNA: TGTGCCAGCAGCCCCTGCCCCCGAGACCTAGATTACAATGAGCAGTTCTTC; CDR3: CASSPCPRDLDYNEQFF
size: .; D: TRBD2; V: TRBV10-3; J: TRBJ2-1; DNA: TGTGCCATCAGGACTAGCGGGGGGCACAATGAGCAGTTCTTC; CDR3: CAIRTSGGHNEQFF
size: once; D: .; V: TRBV10-3; J: TRBJ2-2; DNA: TGTGCCATCAGTGAGTTCGGAGCGAGCGGGGAGCTGTTTTTT; CDR3: CAISEFGASGELFF
size: once; D: TRBD2; V: TRBV15; J: TRBJ2-7; DNA: TGTGCCACCAGCACGGGGAGGGGCTACGAGCAGTACTTC; CDR3: CATSTGRGYEQYF
size: once; D: .; V: TRBV29-1; J: TRBJ2-7; DNA: TGCAGCGTTGAAGATGGTGGCAGGCCTTACGAGCAGTACTTC; CDR3: CSVEDGGRPYEQYF
size: few; D: .; V: TRBV7-9; J: TRBJ2-7; DNA: TGTGCCAGCAGCTTAGAGGCCAGCCGACTCCACACCTACGAGCAGTACTTC; CDR3: CASSLEASRLHTYEQYF
size: .; D: TRBD1; V: TRBV29-1; J: TRBJ2-2; DNA: TGCAGCGTGGACAGGGCCTACACCGGGGAGCTGTTTTTT; CDR3: CSVDRAYTGELFF
size: .; D: .; V: TRBV7-2; J: TRBJ2-5; DNA: TGTGCCAGCAGCCCCCGAACCGGGGGGACCCAGTACTTC; CDR3: CASSPRTGGTQYF
size: .; D: .; V: TRBV12-5; J: TRBJ1-5; DNA: TGTGCTAGTGGTGCCCCAGGGTCAGTCTATCAGCCCCAGCATTTT; CDR3: CASGAPGSVYQPQHF
size: .; D: .; V: TRBV11-2; J: TRBJ2-7; DNA: TGTGCCAGCAGCTTAGATGGGGCAGCCTACGAGCAGTACTTC; CDR3: CASSLDGAAYEQYF
size: .; D: .; V: TRBV7-9; J: TRBJ2-2; DNA: TGTGCCAGCAGCTCATATGTGGGAGCGAGGAGCAACACCGGGGAGCTGTTTTTT; CDR3: CASSSYVGARSNTGELFF
size: .; D: .; V: TRBV18; J: TRBJ1-1; DNA: TGTGCCAGCTCGTCCAAGGAGGGTACTGAAGCTTTCTTT; CDR3: CASSSKEGTEAFF
size: .; D: .; V: TRBV5-1; J: TRBJ1-2; DNA: TGCGCCAGCAGCGAGCTTCTCGACTATGGCTACACCTTC; CDR3: CASSELLDYGYTF
size: .; D: TRBD1; V: TRBV2; J: TRBJ1-4; DNA: TGTGCCGGCCGGGACAGGGGTGAAAAACTGTTTTTT; CDR3: CAGRDRGEKLFF
size: .; D: .; V: TRBV11-2; J: TRBJ2-1; DNA: TGTGCCAGCAGCTTGATACGGGTCAATGAGCAGTTCTTC; CDR3: CASSLIRVNEQFF
size: .; D: .; V: TRBV21-1; J: TRBJ2-7; DNA: TGTGCCAGGGACAGCTCCTACGAGCAGTACTTC; CDR3: CARDSSYEQYF
size: .; D: .; V: TRBV5-4; J: TRBJ1-6; DNA: TGTGCCAGCAGCTCCGGACAGTACTCTACTCCCCTCCACTTT; CDR3: CASSSGQYSTPLHF
size: .; D: .; V: TRBV11-2; J: TRBJ2-7; DNA: TGTGCCAGCAGCTTGACACCCGGGACTGACGGGTACTTC; CDR3: CASSLTPGTDGYF
size: .; D: .; V: TRBV21-1; J: TRBJ2-7; DNA: TGTGCCAGCAGCAAAGGAACACAGGGGTTCGACTACTTCTGGTACGAGCAGTACTTC; CDR3: CASSKGTQGFDYFWYEQYF
size: .; D: TRBD2; V: TRBV10-3; J: TRBJ2-7; DNA: TGTGCCATCAGTGAGAGGCGGGAGGTCAGGGAGCAGTACTTC; CDR3: CAISERREVREQYF
size: .; D: .; V: TRBV11-3; J: TRBJ1-2; DNA: TGTGCCAGCAGCTTAGACGGTCATGGCTACACCTTC; CDR3: CASSLDGHGYTF
size: .; D: TRBD2; V: TRBV13; J: TRBJ2-5; DNA: TGTGCCAGCAAGAGAGCGGGGGGGCGGGAGACCCAGTACTTC; CDR3: CASKRAGGRETQYF
size: .; D: TRBD1; V: TRBV5-6; J: TRBJ2-7; DNA: TGTGCCAGCAGCATGATTGACAGGGGGACCTACGAGCAGTACTTC; CDR3: CASSMIDRGTYEQYF
size: .; D: .; V: TRBV29-1; J: TRBJ2-3; DNA: TGCAGCGTTGATTTATCGAGAGATACGCAGTATTTT; CDR3: CSVDLSRDTQYF
size: .; D: .; V: TRBV7-2; J: TRBJ2-7; DNA: TGTGCCAGCAGCTTAGCGCCGGGGTACGAGCAGTACTTC; CDR3: CASSLAPGYEQYF
size: once; D: TRBD1; V: TRBV6-5; J: TRBJ1-1; DNA: TGTGCCAGCAGTTCACAGGGGGCAGGCACTGAAGCTTTCTTT; CDR3: CASSSQGAGTEAFF
size: .; D: .; V: TRBV19; J: TRBJ1-5; DNA: TGTGCCAGTAGTATGGGAGGGCAGCCCCAGCATTTT; CDR3: CASSMGGQPQHF
size: few; D: TRBD2; V: TRBV5-1; J: TRBJ2-7; DNA: TGCGCCAGCAGCTTGGTCGGCACTAGCGGATACGAGCAGTACTTC; CDR3: CASSLVGTSGYEQYF